One sample yielded the 12 T cell receptor beta chains listed below, sequenced in a study of blood T cell repertoires in COVID-19. TCRdb's table, derived via immunoSEQ multiplex PCR, lists solely in-frame clones and lacks some. The table lists about 290,000 clones, around nine tenths of them singletons, with 11% in the top ten. Specimen: peripheral blood. Receptors originate from a woman in her twenties or thirties with COVID-19, enrolled during active disease.

The chain uses TRBV21-1 and TRBJ2-7; no check of the table's D call, TRBD1, against the DNA was made. TRBV21-1 is reported as a pseudogene. CDR3 length: 14 residues. CDR3 sequence reads: CASSKDRERNEQYF. CDR3 nucleotides: TGTGCCAGCAGCAAAGACAGGGAGAGGAACGAGCAGTACTTC.

This clone was seen a few times. The chain uses TRBV7-9 and TRBJ1-1, with 7 bases identical to TRBD1. The trim removed 10 bases at V and 6 bases at J, leaving 26 bases unmatched. Per germline, CDR1 SEHNR and CDR2 FQNEAQ (reference sequence). The CDR3 sequence is 18 residues long. CDR3 residues: CATETTTTGQELDAEAFF. The CDR3 nucleotides are TGTGCCACCGAGACTACTACGACAGGGCAAGAGTTAGATGCTGAAGCTTTCTTT.

The genes are TRBV19 and TRBJ1-1, with TRBD1 as a possible D gene (5 bases). Trimming pared 5 bases from V and 4 bases from J, leaving 11 bases between. The V gene's germline CDR1 is LNHDA and CDR2 SQIVND (reference sequence). The CDR3 runs 13 residues. CDR3 protein: CASSAQVGTEAFF. CDR3 bases: TGTGCCAGTAGTGCACAGGTTGGCACTGAAGCTTTCTTT.

This clone was seen just once. The chain recombines TRBV20-1 with TRBJ1-2; no clear D gene. CDR1 and CDR2 (germline): DFQATT, SNEGSKA (reference sequence). V was shortened by 5 bases and J by 5 bases, with 9 bases between the two germline ends. The CDR3 is 11 residues long. CDR3 sequence: CSAQRNYGYTF. CDR3 sequence (DNA): TGCAGTGCTCAGCGGAATTATGGCTACACCTTC.

The V and J genes are TRBV13 and TRBJ1-1; the D gene is possibly TRBD1 (6 bases). The CDR3 totals 15 residues. The germline V and J ends were trimmed by 5 bases and 5 bases, with 18 bases remaining between them. Germline loops: CDR1 PRHDT, CDR2 FYEKMQ (reference sequence). CDR3 DNA: TGTGCCAGCAGCCGACCCACACAGGGTTTGACTGAAGCTTTCTTT. Its translation is CASSRPTQGLTEAFF.

The chain recombines TRBV6-2 or TRBV6-3 with TRBJ1-1; D ambiguous. This CDR3 comprises 13 residues. Germline assignment: CDR1 MNHEY and CDR2 SVGEGT. Trimming shortened V by 7 bases and J by 8 bases, and 17 bases separated the two germline ends. CDR3: CASIPSANPEAFF. The CDR3, as DNA: TGTGCCAGCATCCCGAGCGCGAACCCCGAAGCTTTCTTT.

CDR3 nucleotides: TGCGCCAGCAGTGTTGGGGCAGGCCTCAAGGATGAGCAGTTCTTC. Its translation: CASSVGAGLKDEQFF. The V gene is TRBV10-2, the J gene TRBJ2-1, with D possibly matching TRBD1 (5 bases). CDR1 and CDR2 from the germline V gene are WSHSY and SAAADI. Trimming left V 4 bases short and J 8 bases short, with 18 bases between. This CDR3 has 15 amino acids.

This sequence joins TRBV4-1 and TRBJ2-2; no definite D call. Germline CDR1 and CDR2: MGHRA and YSYEKL. The CDR3 has 13 amino acids. The V gene lost 6 bases and the J gene lost 7 bases, with 12 bases spanning the gap. Here the CDR3 reads CASSLTPGGELFF. In nucleotides, the CDR3 is TGCGCCAGCAGTCTTACTCCCGGCGGGGAGCTGTTTTTT.

This clone was seen a single time. The rearrangement joins TRBV4-1 to TRBJ1-2; D may be TRBD1 (6 bases). This CDR3 contains 14 residues. The V gene's germline CDR1 is MGHRA and CDR2 YSYEKL. Trimming cost V 4 bases and J 4 bases, with 13 bases left between them. This chain's CDR3 is CASSRLGAPYGYTF. CDR3 bases: TGCGCCAGCAGCCGGCTGGGGGCTCCCTATGGCTACACCTTC.

This clone was counted only a few times. V is TRBV7-8 and J is TRBJ2-1, with 8 bases that match TRBD1. The germline CDR1 and CDR2 sequences are SGHVS and FQNEAQ. The CDR3 is 13 amino acids. The trim removed 5 bases at V and 6 bases at J, leaving 3 bases unmatched. The CDR3 DNA follows: TGTGCCAGCAGCCGGACAGGGCTCAATGAGCAGTTCTTC. Residues: CASSRTGLNEQFF.

The V gene is TRBV3-1 (or the pseudogene TRBV3-2), the J gene TRBJ1-3; D gene uncertain. The CDR3 has 15 residues. CDR1 is LGHDT and CDR2 is YNNKEL in the germline V gene (reference sequence). Trimming shortened V by 4 bases and J by 0 bases, and 10 bases separated the two germline ends. CDR3 residues: CASSLWGVSGNTIYF. The CDR3 region has the DNA TGTGCCAGCAGCCTCTGGGGAGTCTCTGGAAACACCATATATTTT.

The rearrangement joins TRBV28 to TRBJ1-1; 11 bases are shared with TRBD1. Per the germline V gene, CDR1 is MDHEN and CDR2 is SYDVKM. V was clipped by 4 bases and J by 3 bases; unmatched bases: 16. The CDR3 totals 19 residues. The DNA of the CDR3 is TGTGCCAGCAGTTCGGGTAACACTGGACAGGGGGCTATGGACACTGAAGCTTTCTTT. It encodes CASSSGNTGQGAMDTEAFF. The whole variable domain, remainder taken from reference TRBV28 and TRBJ1-1, is DVKVTQSSRYLVKRTGEKVFLECVQDMDHENMFWYRQDPGLGLRLIYFSYDVKMKEKGDIPEGYSVSREKKERFSLILESASTNQTSMYLCASSSGNTGQGAMDTEAFFGQGTRLTVV.